The clone carrying this TCR beta chain has only a few counts. The antigen is unknown. The data belong to a study of T-cell memory formation after mild COVID-19. Study details: Largely donor-specific sequence clusters came from two donors. Study-level findings and limits: CD8+ contracting clones occupied EMRA, while CD4+ ones occupied mainly CM and EM. Day 37-peaking second-wave clones had unconfirmed SARS-CoV-2 specificity. Pre-infection memory carried some responding clones, suggesting that cross-reactive memory joined.

The CDR3 loop spans 15 amino acids. CDR1 and CDR2 (germline): LGHNA, YSLEER. V lost 0 bases to trimming and J lost 7 bases; unmatched junction nucleotides: 5. TCRdb fed the 5' RACE reads into MiXCR, producing one record per CDR3 protein. The repertoire holds about 210,000 distinct CDR3 sequences, roughly a tenth seen once, with roughly 3.2% in the top ten. The material sequenced was PBMCs or a T cell subset sorted from them (not recorded which). This TCR was sampled from a young man who had mild COVID-19 (a few samples of this study predate the infection). Cell type and time point are not known. The gene calls are TRBV4-3 and TRBJ2-2, with 7 bases fitting TRBD2. The CDR3 here is CASSQEAGLYGELFF. The CDR3 DNA sequence: TGCGCCAGCAGCCAAGAAGCGGGACTCTACGGGGAGCTGTTTTTT.